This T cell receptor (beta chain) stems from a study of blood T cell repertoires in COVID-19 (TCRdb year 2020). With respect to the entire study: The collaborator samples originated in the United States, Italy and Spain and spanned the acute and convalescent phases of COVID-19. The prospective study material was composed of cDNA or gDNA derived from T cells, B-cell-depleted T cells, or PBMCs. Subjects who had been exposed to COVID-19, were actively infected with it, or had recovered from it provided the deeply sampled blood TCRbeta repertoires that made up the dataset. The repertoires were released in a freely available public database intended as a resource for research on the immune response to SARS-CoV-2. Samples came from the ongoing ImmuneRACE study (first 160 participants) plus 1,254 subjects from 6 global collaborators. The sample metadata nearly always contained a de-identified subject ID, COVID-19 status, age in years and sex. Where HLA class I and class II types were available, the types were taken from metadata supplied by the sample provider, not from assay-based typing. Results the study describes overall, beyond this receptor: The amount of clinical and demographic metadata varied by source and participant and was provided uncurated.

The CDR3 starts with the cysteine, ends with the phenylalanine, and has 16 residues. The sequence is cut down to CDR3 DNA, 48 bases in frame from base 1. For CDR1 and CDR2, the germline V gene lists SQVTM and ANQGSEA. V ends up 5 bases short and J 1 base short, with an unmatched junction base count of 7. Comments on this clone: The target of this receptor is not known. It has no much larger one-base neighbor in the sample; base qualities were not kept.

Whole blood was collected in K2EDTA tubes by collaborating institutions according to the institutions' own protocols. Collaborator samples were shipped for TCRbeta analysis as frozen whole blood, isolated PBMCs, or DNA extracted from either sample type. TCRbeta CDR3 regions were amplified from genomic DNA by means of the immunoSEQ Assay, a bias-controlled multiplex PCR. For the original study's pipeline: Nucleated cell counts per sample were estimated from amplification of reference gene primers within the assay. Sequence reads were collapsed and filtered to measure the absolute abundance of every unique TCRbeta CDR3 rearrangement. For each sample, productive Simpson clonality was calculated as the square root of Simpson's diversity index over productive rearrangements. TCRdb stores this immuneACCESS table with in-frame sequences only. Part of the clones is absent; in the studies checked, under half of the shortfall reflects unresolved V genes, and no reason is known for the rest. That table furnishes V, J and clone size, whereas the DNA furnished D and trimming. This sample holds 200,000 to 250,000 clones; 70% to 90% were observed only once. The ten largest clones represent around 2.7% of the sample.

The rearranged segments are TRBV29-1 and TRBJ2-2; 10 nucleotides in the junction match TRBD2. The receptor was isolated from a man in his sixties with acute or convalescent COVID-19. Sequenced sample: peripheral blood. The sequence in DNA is TGCAGCGTTCAACGAGCGGGGGGGCGGAACACCGGGGAGCTGTTTTTT. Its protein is CSVQRAGGRNTGELFF.